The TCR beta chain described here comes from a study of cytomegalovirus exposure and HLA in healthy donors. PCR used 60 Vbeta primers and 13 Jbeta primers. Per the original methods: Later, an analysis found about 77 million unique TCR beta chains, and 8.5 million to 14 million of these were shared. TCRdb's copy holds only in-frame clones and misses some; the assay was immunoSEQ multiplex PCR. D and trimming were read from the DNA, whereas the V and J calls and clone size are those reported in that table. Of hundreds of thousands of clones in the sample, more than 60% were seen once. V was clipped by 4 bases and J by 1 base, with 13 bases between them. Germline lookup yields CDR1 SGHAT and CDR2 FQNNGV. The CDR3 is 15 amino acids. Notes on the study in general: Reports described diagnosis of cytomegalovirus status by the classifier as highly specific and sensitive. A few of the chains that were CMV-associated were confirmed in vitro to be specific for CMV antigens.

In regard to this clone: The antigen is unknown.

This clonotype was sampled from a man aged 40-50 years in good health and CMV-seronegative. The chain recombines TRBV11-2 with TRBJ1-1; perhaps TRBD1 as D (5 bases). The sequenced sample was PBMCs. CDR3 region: CASSSLSQGNTEAFF. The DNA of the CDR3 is TGTGCCAGCAGCTCACTTTCTCAGGGGAACACTGAAGCTTTCTTT.